The present TCR beta chain was sequenced within a study of cytomegalovirus exposure and HLA in healthy donors. Regarding this clone: What it binds is not known.

The method was immunoSEQ multiplex PCR; TCRdb's version includes in-frame clones alone and lacks a portion of them. The sample has around 150,000 clones, approximately 84% seen once. CDR3 length equals 15 residues. CDR1 and CDR2 from the germline V gene are MDHEN and SYDVKM. V trimming: 6 bases; J trimming: 2 bases; junction bases outside the gene matches: 7. Findings and limits, study-wide: Some TCR beta chains (around 180 of them) were listed as cytomegalovirus-associated.

This TCR derives from a man aged 25-45 years in good health and CMV-seropositive. V usage is TRBV28 and J usage is TRBJ2-1; 7 bases line up with TRBD1. The sample consisted of PBMCs. CDR3 in DNA: TGTGCCAGCAGCTCTACAGGGGAACCCTACAATGAGCAGTTCTTC. Its protein is CASSSTGEPYNEQFF.